Each of the 19 T cell receptor beta chains below was sequenced from the same sample in a study of blood T cells in healthy people across ages. With a J-beta primer mix and a sample-barcoded 5' primer, a second PCR ran about 6 to 11 cycles. TCRdb called the 5' RACE reads again in MiXCR, with one record for every CDR3 protein. Seen here are 1.5 million to 1.9 million distinct CDR3 sequences, 35% to 45% observed once, and the top ten hold 4%. The sequencing sample was made of blood. These receptors all come from a woman between 18 and 29 years old in good health.

This clonotype was counted at least ten times. This chain connects TRBV7-9 to TRBJ2-3; D may be TRBD1 (6 bases). Germline CDR1 SEHNR, CDR2 FQNEAQ (reference sequence). The V end lost 5 bases, the J end lost 2 bases, and 8 bases lay between the germline ends. The CDR3 consists of 13 residues. The CDR3 here is CASSQGYTDTQYF. CDR3 sequence (DNA): TGTGCCAGCAGCCAGGGGTACACAGATACGCAGTATTTT.

The chain joins TRBV4-3 to TRBJ1-2, with D possibly being TRBD1 (5 bases). The germline V gene has CDR1 LGHNA and CDR2 YSLEER. This CDR3 spans 15 amino acids. V lost 4 bases and J lost 7, with 19 bases in between. The CDR3 reads CASSPEGRGRSGYTF. The CDR3, as DNA: TGCGCCAGCAGCCCAGAGGGGCGTGGGAGATCTGGCTACACCTTC.

The V and J genes are TRBV6-2 or TRBV6-3 and TRBJ2-1, with D possibly being TRBD1 (5 bases). Germline lookup yields CDR1 MNHEY and CDR2 SVGEGT. The CDR3 has 16 amino acids. The V end was cut by 4 bases, the J end by 3 bases, with 16 bases between. The CDR3 is CASSSGHPLSYNEQFF. The CDR3 nucleotides are TGTGCCAGCAGTTCTGGACACCCGTTGAGCTACAATGAGCAGTTCTTC.

The V gene is TRBV28, the J gene TRBJ2-3, with TRBD2 matching 10 bases. The CDR3 spans 15 residues. Germline V CDR1 and CDR2: MDHEN, SYDVKM. V gave up 7 bases and J gave up 4 bases; unmatched junction bases: 8. The CDR3 DNA is TGTGCCAGCACTGTGAGCGGGAGGGCCCCAGATACGCAGTATTTT. Residues: CASTVSGRAPDTQYF.

Remarks on this clonotype: This likely stems from a read error, as it lies one base from a far larger clone. Here the CDR3 reads CASSLGRAVSYNEQFF. CDR3 DNA sequence: TGCGCCAGCAGCTTGGGACGAGCGGTCTCCTACAATGAGCAGTTCTTC. The chain uses TRBV5-1 and TRBJ2-1; D is possibly TRBD2 (5 bases). The CDR3 is 16 amino acids. Germline V gives CDR1 SGHRS, CDR2 YFSETQ. V was cut by 0 bases and J by 0 bases, with 10 bases left in between.

The chain has TRBV6-1 and TRBJ1-5; the D gene is possibly TRBD1 (5 bases). The CDR3 has 15 amino acids. The germline V gene encodes CDR1 MNHNS and CDR2 SASEGT. The ends were cut back, 4 bases at V and 6 bases at J, with 16 bases in the middle. As DNA, the CDR3 is TGTGCCAGCAGTGTATCCGGGGCCGGCATTCAGCCCCAGCATTTT. Translating it yields CASSVSGAGIQPQHF.

CDR3 protein: CSVDGGLAGSDTQYF. The CDR3 DNA follows: TGCAGCGTTGACGGTGGACTAGCAGGATCAGATACGCAGTATTTT. V and J are TRBV29-1 and TRBJ2-3; 8 bases fit TRBD2. Germline CDR1 reads SQVTM; CDR2 reads ANQGSEA. V dropped 3 bases and J dropped 4; count of bases not matched to a gene: 9. This CDR3 has 15 amino acids.

This clonotype has more than one count but fewer than ten. The chain carries TRBV12-3 or TRBV12-4 and TRBJ2-1, with D possibly called TRBD1 or TRBD2 (6 bases each). CDR3 size: 17 residues. V gave up 0 bases and J gave up 8 bases, with 20 bases separating them. CDR3 loop: CASSLAQGWGARDEQFF. As DNA, the CDR3 is TGTGCCAGCAGTTTAGCGCAAGGCTGGGGGGCCAGGGATGAGCAGTTCTTC.

This chain joins TRBV6-1 and TRBJ2-5; no clear D gene. Germline V gives CDR1 MNHNS, CDR2 SASEGT. V was cut by 4 bases and J by 12 bases, with 18 bases left in between. This CDR3 is built from 13 residues. CDR3: CASSAVRLDGKYF. The CDR3, as DNA: TGTGCCAGCAGTGCGGTCAGGCTGGACGGAAAGTACTTC.

The chain has TRBV29-1 and TRBJ2-1; 7 bases agree with TRBD1. V trimming: 4 bases; J trimming: 4 bases; junction bases outside the gene matches: 7. The CDR3 length is 14 residues. Germline V gives CDR1 SQVTM, CDR2 ANQGSEA. CDR3 nucleotides: TGCAGCGTTGTGGTTAGGGGGCCTTACAATGAGCAGTTCTTC. Amino acid sequence: CSVVVRGPYNEQFF.

This clonotype was counted a few times. V and J are TRBV5-5 and TRBJ2-3; D perhaps matches TRBD2 (6 bases). V was trimmed by 3 bases and J by 0 bases, leaving 17 bases between them. Looked up from germline, CDR1 is SGHKS and CDR2 is YYEKEE (reference sequence). The CDR3 totals 17 residues. The CDR3 loop is CASSSRWEAPSTDTQYF. The CDR3 region has the DNA TGTGCCAGCAGCTCAAGGTGGGAGGCCCCTAGCACAGATACGCAGTATTTT. Drawing the rest from reference TRBV5-5 and TRBJ2-3, the complete variable domain is DAGVTQSPTHLIKTRGQQVTLRCSPISGHKSVSWYQQVLGQGPQFIFQYYEKEERGRGNFPDRFSARQFPNYSSELNVNALLLGDSALYLCASSSRWEAPSTDTQYFGPGTRLTVL.

V and J are TRBV24-1 and TRBJ2-1; no definite D call. The CDR3 runs to 14 residues. Trimming stripped 1 base from V and 5 bases from J, with 8 bases between. Germline CDR1 KGHDR, CDR2 SFDVKD. The CDR3 region is CATSDLGSHNEQFF. DNA of the CDR3: TGTGCCACCAGTGATTTAGGCAGTCACAATGAGCAGTTCTTC.

In this sample, this clonotype turned up a few times. V and J are TRBV6-1 and TRBJ1-1; 7 bases fit TRBD1. Germline V CDR1 and CDR2: MNHNS, SASEGT. With 5 bases clipped from V and 4 bases from J, the junction kept 13 bases outside the gene matches. CDR3 length equals 16 residues. CDR3 nucleotide sequence: TGTGCCAGCAGTCCTGACAGGGCCGCCCGGGGCACTGAAGCTTTCTTT. The encoded protein is CASSPDRAARGTEAFF.

The CDR3 is CASRDPRQGQSNYGYTF. CDR3 sequence (DNA): TGTGCCAGCAGGGATCCCAGACAGGGGCAATCTAACTATGGCTACACCTTC. V usage is TRBV7-6 and J usage is TRBJ1-2, with 8 bases aligning to TRBD1. V gave up 6 bases and J gave up 0 bases; unmatched junction bases: 12. The CDR3 is 17 residues long. Germline CDR1 and CDR2: SGHVS and FNYEAQ.

The chain employs TRBV12-3 or TRBV12-4 and TRBJ2-2; TRBD2 is a possible D gene (5 bases). The CDR3 is made up of 16 amino acids. V lost 3 bases, J lost 4 bases, and 15 bases lay in between. The CDR3 here is CASSFQRTSGTGELFF. The CDR3 coding sequence is TGTGCCAGCAGTTTTCAGCGGACCAGTGGCACCGGGGAGCTGTTTTTT.

In this sample, this clonotype turned up a few times. J is TRBJ2-3 and V is TRBV7-8; 11 bases match TRBD2. The CDR3 sequence is 16 residues long. Looked up from germline, CDR1 is SGHVS and CDR2 is FQNEAQ. The V segment lost 2 bases and the J segment 1 base; nucleotides outside the gene matches: 2. This CDR3 reads CASSLTSGGRTDTQYF. The CDR3 DNA sequence: TGTGCCAGCAGCTTAACTAGCGGGGGACGCACAGATACGCAGTATTTT.

The gene calls are TRBV7-9 and TRBJ2-3; the D gene is possibly TRBD1 (6 bases). Germline V lookup: CDR1 SEHNR, CDR2 FQNEAQ (reference sequence). The germline V and J ends were trimmed by 10 bases and 2 bases, with 10 bases remaining between them. The CDR3 runs to 12 residues. CDR3 protein: CATGQYTDTQYF. The CDR3 nucleotides read TGTGCCACCGGACAGTACACAGATACGCAGTATTTT.

This clonotype has just a few counts. The chain links TRBV27 to TRBJ2-1, with 13 bases aligning to TRBD2. The assigned J gene may be wrong: the sequence end matches TRBJ2-7 better. Germline assignment: CDR1 MNHEY and CDR2 SMNVEV (reference sequence). The length of the CDR3 is 17 residues. CDR3 bases: TGTGCCAGCAGTTCCCGGACTAGCGGGAGTTCCTACAATGAGCAGTACTTC. This gives the protein CASSSRTSGSSYNEQYF.

The chain links TRBV4-1 to TRBJ2-2; either TRBD1 or TRBD2 may supply D (5 bases each). Germline V gene lookup returns CDR1 MGHRA and CDR2 YSYEKL. The V end lost 1 base, the J end lost 4 bases, and 10 bases lay between the germline ends. This CDR3 comprises 15 residues. The CDR3 nucleotides are TGCGCCAGCAGCCAAGTAAGGGGACGCACCGGGGAGCTGTTTTTT. Translation: CASSQVRGRTGELFF.